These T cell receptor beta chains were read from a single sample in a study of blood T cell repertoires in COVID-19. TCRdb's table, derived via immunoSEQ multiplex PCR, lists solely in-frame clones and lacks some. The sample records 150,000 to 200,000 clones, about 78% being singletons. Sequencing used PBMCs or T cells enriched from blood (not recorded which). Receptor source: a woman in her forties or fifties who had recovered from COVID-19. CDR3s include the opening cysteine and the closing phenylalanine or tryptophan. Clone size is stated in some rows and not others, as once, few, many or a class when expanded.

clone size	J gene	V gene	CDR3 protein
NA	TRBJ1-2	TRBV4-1	CASSQGERSYTF
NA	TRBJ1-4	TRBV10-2	CATARDRDEKLFF
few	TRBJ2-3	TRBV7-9	CASSLGTNPWHTQYF
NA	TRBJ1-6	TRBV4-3	CASSQVSGVTSPLHF
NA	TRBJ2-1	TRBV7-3	CASSKGQVSGQYNEQFF
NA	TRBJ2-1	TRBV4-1	CASSQERVAGRVSNEQFF
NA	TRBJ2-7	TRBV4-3	CASSQDSGTPTYEQYF
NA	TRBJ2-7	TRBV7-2	CASSLSAYEQYF
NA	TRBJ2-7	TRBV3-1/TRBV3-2	CASSRRWAGSSYEQYF
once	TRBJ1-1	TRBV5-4	CASGQGSAAEAFF
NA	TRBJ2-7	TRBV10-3	CAISTTGGPYEQYF
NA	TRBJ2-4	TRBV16	CASSQGGNIQYF
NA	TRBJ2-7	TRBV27	CASSFLGGSYEQYF
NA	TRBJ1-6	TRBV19	CASRPGTEFNSPLHF
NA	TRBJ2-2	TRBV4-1	CASSQDWRVVTGELFF
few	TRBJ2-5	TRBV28	CASSPSDRDREETQYF
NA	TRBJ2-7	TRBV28	CASSREDRYTYEQYF
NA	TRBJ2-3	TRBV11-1	CASSSVKRTDTQYF
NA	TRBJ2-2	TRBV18	CASSPGQGITGELFF
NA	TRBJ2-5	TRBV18	CASSPRQGAQQTQYF
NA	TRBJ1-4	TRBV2	CASTAGATNEKLFF
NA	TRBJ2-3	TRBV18	CASSPPASRGGTDTQYF
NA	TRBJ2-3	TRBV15	CATSREVAGGPAQYF
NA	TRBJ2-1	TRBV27	CASSLSAGQSGEQFF
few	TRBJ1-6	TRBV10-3	CAISESRAGGNSPLHF
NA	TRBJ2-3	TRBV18	CASTGQRITDTQYF
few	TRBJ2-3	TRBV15	CATSSDHANRDRSTDTQYF
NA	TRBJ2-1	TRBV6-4	CASSDGRAGNEQFF
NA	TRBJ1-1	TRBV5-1	CASSLEGATVNTEAFF
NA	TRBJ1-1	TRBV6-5	CASSFRVSGNTEAFF
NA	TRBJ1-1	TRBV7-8	CASSVQGPQLPMNTEAFF
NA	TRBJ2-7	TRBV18	CASSPGHEQYF